This TCR beta chain comes out of a study of T cell responses to AZD1222 COVID-19 vaccine. Study outcomes and limitations: It should be noted that donors were predominantly white British and more often female, and clonal diversity was possibly underestimated. Unmutated variant regions are reportedly the target of nearly half of TCRs that are spike-specific.

The CDR3 totals 15 residues. Germline V lookup: CDR1 SGHAT, CDR2 FQNNGV. The trim removed 6 bases at V and 10 bases at J, leaving 12 bases unmatched. TCRdb's table, derived via immunoSEQ multiplex PCR, lists solely in-frame clones and lacks some. The profile shows 180,000 or so clones, about 93% of them singletons. Concerning this clone itself: No antigen is known for it.

The receptor was isolated from an adult who received the AZD1222 COVID-19 vaccine. The chain is built from TRBV11-2 and TRBJ2-1, with TRBD2 matching over 10 bases. Material: peripheral blood, obtained 28 days after the second AZD1222 dose. The CDR3 bases are TGTGCCAGCAGACTCTTTCTAGCGGGAGTCGAAGAGCAGTTCTTC. Its protein product is CASRLFLAGVEEQFF. The whole variable domain, remainder taken from reference TRBV11-2 and TRBJ2-1, is EAGVAQSPRYKIIEKRQSVAFWCNPISGHATLYWYQQILGQGPKLLIQFQNNGVVDDSQLPKDRFSAERLKGVDSTLKIQPAKLEDSAVYLCASRLFLAGVEEQFFGPGTRLTVL.